This T cell receptor (beta chain) was found in a study of blood T cell repertoires in COVID-19. Across the study: From the United States, Italy and Spain came samples of acute and convalescent COVID-19. T cells, B-cell-depleted T cells, or PBMCs supplied cDNA or gDNA.

J lost 9 bases, V lost 1 base, and 8 bases had no gene match. The CDR3 runs 17 residues. Germline CDR1 reads SGHTA; CDR2 reads FQGNSA. As processed by the authors: Amplified reference gene primers provided the basis for estimating nucleated cell counts. Libraries were prepared by immunoSEQ multiplex PCR; TCRdb keeps only in-frame clonotypes and omits some of them. V and J calls and clone size follow that table, whereas D and trimming were derived from the DNA. The table shows about 230,000 clones, with approximately 85% occurring only once. Those enrolled in Seattle joined during active infection and were followed longitudinally afterward.

The clonotype was recovered from a man aged 50-60 years with COVID-19, enrolled during active disease. What was sequenced was peripheral blood. This chain connects TRBV7-2 to TRBJ2-2; 13 nucleotides agree with TRBD2. CDR3 DNA: TGTGCCAGCAGCTTAGTAACTAGCGGGGGGGCCCCCCGGGAGCTGTTTTTT. This sequence encodes CASSLVTSGGAPRELFF.